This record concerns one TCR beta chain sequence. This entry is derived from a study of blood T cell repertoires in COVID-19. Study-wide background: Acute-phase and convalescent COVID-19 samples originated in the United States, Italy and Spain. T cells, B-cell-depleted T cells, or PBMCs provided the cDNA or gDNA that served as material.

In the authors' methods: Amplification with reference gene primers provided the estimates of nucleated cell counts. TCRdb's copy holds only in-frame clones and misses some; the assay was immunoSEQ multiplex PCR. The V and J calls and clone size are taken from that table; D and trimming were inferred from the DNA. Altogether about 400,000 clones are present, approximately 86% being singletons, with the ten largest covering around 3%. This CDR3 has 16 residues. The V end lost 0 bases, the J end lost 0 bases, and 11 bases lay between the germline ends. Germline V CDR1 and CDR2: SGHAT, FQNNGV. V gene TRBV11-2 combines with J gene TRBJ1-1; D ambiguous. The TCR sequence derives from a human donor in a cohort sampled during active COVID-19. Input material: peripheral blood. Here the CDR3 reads CASSLESRVMNTEAFF. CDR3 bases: TGTGCCAGCAGCTTAGAATCGAGGGTTATGAACACTGAAGCTTTCTTT. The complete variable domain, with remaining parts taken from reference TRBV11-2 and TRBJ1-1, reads EAGVAQSPRYKIIEKRQSVAFWCNPISGHATLYWYQQILGQGPKLLIQFQNNGVVDDSQLPKDRFSAERLKGVDSTLKIQPAKLEDSAVYLCASSLESRVMNTEAFFGQGTRLTVV.